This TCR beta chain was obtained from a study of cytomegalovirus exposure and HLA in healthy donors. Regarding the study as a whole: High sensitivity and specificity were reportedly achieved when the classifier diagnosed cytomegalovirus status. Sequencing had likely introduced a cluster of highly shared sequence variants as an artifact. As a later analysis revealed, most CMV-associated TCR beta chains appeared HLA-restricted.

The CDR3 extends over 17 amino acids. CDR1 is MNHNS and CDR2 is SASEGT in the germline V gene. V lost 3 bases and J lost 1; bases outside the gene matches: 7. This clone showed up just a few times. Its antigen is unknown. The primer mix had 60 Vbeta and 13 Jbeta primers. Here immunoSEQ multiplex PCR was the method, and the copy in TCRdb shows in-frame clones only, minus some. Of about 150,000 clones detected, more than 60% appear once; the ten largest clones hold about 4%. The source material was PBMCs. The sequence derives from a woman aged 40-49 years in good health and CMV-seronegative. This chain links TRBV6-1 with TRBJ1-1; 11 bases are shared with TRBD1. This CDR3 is CASSDLDRGPRNTEAFF. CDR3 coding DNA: TGTGCCAGCAGTGACTTGGACAGGGGGCCACGGAACACTGAAGCTTTCTTT.